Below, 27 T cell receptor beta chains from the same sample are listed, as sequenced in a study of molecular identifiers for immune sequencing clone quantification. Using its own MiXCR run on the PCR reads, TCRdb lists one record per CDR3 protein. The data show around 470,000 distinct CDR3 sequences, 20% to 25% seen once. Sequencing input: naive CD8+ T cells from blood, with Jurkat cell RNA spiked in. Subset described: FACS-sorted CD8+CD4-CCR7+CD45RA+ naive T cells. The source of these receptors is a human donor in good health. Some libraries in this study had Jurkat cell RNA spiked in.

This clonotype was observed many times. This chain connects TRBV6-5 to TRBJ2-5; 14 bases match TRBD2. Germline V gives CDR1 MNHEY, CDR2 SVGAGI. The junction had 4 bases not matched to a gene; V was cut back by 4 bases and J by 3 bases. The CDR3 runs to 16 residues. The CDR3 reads CASSSPGLAGEETQYF. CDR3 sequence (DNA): TGTGCCAGCAGTTCGCCGGGACTAGCGGGGGAAGAGACCCAGTACTTC.

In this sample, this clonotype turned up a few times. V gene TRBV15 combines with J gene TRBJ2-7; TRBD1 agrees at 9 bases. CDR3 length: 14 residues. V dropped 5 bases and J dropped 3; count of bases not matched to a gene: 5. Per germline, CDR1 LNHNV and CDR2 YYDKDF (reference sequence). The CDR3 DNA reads TGTGCCACCAGCCGCCGGGACAGGGTCTACGAGCAGTACTTC. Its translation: CATSRRDRVYEQYF.

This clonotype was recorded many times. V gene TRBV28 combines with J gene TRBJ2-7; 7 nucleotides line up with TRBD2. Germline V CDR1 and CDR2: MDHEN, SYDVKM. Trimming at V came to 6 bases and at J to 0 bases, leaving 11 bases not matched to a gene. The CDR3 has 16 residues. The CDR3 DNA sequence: TGTGCCAGCAGGGAGGGCCTAGCGGTTAGCTCCTACGAGCAGTACTTC. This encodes CASREGLAVSSYEQYF.

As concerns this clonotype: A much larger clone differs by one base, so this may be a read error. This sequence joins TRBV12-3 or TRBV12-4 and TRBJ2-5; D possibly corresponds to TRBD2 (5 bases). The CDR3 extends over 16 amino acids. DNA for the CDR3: TGTGCCAGCAGCCATTATGGGGAGCTGTACCAAGAGACCCAGCACTTC. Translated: CASSHYGELYQETQHF.

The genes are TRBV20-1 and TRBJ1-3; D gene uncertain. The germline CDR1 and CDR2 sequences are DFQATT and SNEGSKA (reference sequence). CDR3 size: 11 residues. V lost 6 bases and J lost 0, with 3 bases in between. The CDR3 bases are TGCAGTGCCTTCTCTGGAAACACCATATATTTT. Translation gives CSAFSGNTIYF.

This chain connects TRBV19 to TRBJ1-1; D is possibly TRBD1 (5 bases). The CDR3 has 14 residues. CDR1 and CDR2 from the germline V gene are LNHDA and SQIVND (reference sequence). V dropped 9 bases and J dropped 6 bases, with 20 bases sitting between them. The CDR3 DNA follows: TGTGCCAGCTCCGTTTTGGGGGTCGTCGCTGAAGCTTTCTTT. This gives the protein CASSVLGVVAEAFF.

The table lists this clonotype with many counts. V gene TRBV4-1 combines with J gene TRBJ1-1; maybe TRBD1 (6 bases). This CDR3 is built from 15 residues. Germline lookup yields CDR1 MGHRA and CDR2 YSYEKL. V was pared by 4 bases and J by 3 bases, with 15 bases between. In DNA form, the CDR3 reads TGCGCCAGCAGCCGAAAACAGGGACTTGACACTGAAGCTTTCTTT. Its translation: CASSRKQGLDTEAFF.

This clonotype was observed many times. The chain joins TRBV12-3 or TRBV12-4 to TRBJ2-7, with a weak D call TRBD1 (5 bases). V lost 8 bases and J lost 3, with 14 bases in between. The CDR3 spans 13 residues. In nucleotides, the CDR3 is TGTGCCAGCTCCCCAGGGCAGCTCTACGAGCAGTACTTC. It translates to CASSPGQLYEQYF.

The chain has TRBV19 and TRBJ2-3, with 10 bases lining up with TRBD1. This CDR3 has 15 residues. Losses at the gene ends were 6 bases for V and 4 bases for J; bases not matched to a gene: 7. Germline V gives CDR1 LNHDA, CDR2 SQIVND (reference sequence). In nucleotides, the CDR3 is TGTGCCAGTAGCTCCCGGGACAGGGGCGCAGATACGCAGTATTTT. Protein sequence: CASSSRDRGADTQYF.

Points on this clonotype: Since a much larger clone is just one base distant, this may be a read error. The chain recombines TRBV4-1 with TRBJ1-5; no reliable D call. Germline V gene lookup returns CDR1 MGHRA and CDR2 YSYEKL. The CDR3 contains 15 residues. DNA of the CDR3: TGCGCCGGCAGCCTTTCGCGGGGTACGAATCAGCCCCAGCATTTT. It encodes CAGSLSRGTNQPQHF.

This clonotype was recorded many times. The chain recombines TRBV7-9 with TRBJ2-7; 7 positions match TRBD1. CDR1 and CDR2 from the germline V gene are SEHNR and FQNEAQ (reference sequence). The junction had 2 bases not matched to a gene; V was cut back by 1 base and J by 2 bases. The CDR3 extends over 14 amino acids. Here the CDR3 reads CASSLVGTAYEQYF. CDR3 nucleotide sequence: TGTGCCAGCAGCTTAGTCGGGACAGCCTACGAGCAGTACTTC.

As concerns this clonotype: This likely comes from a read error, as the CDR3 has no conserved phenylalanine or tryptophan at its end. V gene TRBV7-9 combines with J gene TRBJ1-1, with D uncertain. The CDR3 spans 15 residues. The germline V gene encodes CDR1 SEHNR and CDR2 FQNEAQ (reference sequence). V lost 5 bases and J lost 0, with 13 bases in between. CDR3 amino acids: CASSQEGRMNTEAFS. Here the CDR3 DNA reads TGTGCCAGCAGCCAAGAGGGCAGAATGAACACTGAAGCTTTCTCT.

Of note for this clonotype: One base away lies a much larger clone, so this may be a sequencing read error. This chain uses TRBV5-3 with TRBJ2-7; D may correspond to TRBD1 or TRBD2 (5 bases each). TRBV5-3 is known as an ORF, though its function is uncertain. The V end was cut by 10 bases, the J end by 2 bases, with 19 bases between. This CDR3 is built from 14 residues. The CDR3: CARNDRDRTYEQYF. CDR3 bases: TGTGCCCGCAACGACCGGGACCGCACCTACGAGCAGTACTTC.

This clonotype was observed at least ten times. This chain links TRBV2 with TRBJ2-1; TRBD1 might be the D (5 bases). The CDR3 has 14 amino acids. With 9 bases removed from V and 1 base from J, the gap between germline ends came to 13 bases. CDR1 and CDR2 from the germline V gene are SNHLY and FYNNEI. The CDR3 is CASTGPPSYNEQFF. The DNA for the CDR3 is TGTGCCAGTACAGGTCCCCCGTCCTACAATGAGCAGTTCTTC. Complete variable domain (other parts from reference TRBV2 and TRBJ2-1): EPEVTQTPSHQVTQMGQEVILRCVPISNHLYFYWYRQILGQKVEFLVSFYNNEISEKSEIFDDQFSVERPDGSNFTLKIRSTKLEDSAMYFCASTGPPSYNEQFFGPGTRLTVL.

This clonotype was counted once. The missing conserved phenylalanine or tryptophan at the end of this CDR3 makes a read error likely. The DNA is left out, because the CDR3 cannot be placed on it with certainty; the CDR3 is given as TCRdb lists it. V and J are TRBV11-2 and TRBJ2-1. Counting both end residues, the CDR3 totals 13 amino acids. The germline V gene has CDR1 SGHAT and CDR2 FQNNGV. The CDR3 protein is CASSLPLPDERFL.

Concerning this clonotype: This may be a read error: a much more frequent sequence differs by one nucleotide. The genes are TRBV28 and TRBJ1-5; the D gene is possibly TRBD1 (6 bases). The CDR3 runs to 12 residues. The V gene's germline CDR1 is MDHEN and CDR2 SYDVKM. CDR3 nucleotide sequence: TGTGCCTGCAGTTTATTTGGCAGGGACAAGCATTTT. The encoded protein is CACSLFGRDKHF.

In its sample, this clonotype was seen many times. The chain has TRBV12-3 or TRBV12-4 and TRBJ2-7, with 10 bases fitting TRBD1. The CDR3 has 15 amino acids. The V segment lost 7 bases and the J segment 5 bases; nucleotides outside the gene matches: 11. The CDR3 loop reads CASNIVGTGVHEQYF. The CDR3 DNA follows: TGTGCCAGCAACATCGTCGGGACAGGGGTCCACGAGCAGTACTTC.

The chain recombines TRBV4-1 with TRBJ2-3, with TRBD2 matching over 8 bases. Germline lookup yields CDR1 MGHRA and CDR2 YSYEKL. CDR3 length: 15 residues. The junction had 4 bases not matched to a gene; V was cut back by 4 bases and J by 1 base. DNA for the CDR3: TGCGCCAGCAGCCCGGGGGGGCCGGGCACAGATACGCAGTATTTT. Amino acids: CASSPGGPGTDTQYF.

CDR3 DNA sequence: TGCGCCAGCAGCCAAGATCTACAGGGGGGCTACGAGCAGTACTTC. Translated: CASSQDLQGGYEQYF. This chain connects TRBV4-3 to TRBJ2-7, with TRBD1 matching over 8 bases. V lost 0 bases to trimming and J lost 3 bases; unmatched junction nucleotides: 4. The CDR3 totals 15 residues. Germline V gene sequence: CDR1 LGHNA, CDR2 YSLEER.

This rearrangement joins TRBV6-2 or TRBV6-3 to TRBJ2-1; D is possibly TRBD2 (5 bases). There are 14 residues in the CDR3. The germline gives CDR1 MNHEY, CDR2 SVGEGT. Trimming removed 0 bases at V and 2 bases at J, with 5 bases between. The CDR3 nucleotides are TGTGCCAGCAGTTACTCCGGGGCCTACAATGAGCAGTTCTTC. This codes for CASSYSGAYNEQFF.

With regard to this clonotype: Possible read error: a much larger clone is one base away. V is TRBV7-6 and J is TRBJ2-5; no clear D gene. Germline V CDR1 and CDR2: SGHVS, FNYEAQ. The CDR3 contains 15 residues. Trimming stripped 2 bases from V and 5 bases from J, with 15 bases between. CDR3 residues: CASSLMSRRSETQYF. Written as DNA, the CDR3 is TGTGCCAGCAGCTTAATGAGCAGACGGAGTGAGACCCAGTACTTC.

For the CDR3, the DNA is TGTGCCAGCTCACCGCCAGCGGGAGAAGAGACCCAGTACTTC. This sequence encodes CASSPPAGEETQYF. The rearrangement uses TRBV18 and TRBJ2-5; 8 bases are a match to TRBD2. Germline V gene lookup returns CDR1 KGHSH and CDR2 LQKENI. J was trimmed by 3 bases and V by 3 bases; bases with no gene match: 3. The CDR3 is 14 amino acids.

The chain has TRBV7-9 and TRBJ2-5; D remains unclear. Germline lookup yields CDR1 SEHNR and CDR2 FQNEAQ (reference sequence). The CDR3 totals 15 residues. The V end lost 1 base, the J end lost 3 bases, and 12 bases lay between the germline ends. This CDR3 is CASSLGTTNKETQYF. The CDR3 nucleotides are TGTGCCAGCAGCTTAGGGACCACCAATAAAGAGACCCAGTACTTC.

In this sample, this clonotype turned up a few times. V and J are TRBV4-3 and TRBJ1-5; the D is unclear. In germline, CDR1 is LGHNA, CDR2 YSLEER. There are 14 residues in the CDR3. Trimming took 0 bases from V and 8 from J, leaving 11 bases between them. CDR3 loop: CASSQDRRKEPQHF. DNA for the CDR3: TGCGCCAGCAGCCAAGACAGGAGGAAGGAGCCCCAGCATTTT.

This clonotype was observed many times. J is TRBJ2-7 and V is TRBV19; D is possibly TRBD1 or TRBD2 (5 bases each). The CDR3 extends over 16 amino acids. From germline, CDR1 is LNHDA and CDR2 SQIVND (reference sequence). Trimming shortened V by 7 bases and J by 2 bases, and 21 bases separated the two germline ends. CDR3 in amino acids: CASKEGPSLPAYEQYF. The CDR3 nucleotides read TGTGCCAGTAAAGAGGGACCTAGTCTACCCGCCTACGAGCAGTACTTC.

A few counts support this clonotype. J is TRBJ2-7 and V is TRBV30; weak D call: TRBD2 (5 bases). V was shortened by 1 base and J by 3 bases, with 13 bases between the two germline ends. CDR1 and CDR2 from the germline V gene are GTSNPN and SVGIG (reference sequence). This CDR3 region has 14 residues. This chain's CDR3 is CAWSEIAQDYEQYF. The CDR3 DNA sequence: TGTGCCTGGAGTGAAATAGCGCAAGACTACGAGCAGTACTTC.

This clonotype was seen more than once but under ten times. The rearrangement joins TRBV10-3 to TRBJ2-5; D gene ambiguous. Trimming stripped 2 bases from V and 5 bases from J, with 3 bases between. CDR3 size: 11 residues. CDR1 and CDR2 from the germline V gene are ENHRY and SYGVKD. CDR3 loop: CAISETETQYF. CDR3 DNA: TGTGCCATCAGTGAGACGGAGACCCAGTACTTC.